The T cell receptor beta chain under discussion was sequenced for a study of T cells after yellow fever vaccination. Of note for this clonotype: Its matching antigen is unknown.

Study-level findings and limits: Repertoires sorted by FACS could include abundant clonotypes that are contaminants from the bulk population. Among primary-vaccination clones, most reappeared after the booster, at 95% to 96% for CD4 and around 91% for CD8.

The CDR3 extends over 14 amino acids. Germline V gives CDR1 GTSNPN, CDR2 SVGIG (reference sequence). V gave up 5 bases and J gave up 6 bases; unmatched junction bases: 9. TCRdb independently ran MiXCR on the 5' RACE reads; one entry per CDR3 protein. Found here are 70,000 to 80,000 distinct CDR3 sequences, around 7.1% of them singletons; the top ten hold approximately 30%. The sample consisted of CD8+ T cells sorted from PBMCs, taken less than 11 days after the first yellow fever vaccination. The TCR was taken from a man aged 18-30 years who received the YFV17D yellow fever vaccine. The chain is built from TRBV30 and TRBJ1-5; 8 nucleotides agree with TRBD1. CDR3 loop: CAWEAGQGTQPQHF. CDR3 DNA: TGTGCCTGGGAAGCAGGACAGGGAACTCAGCCCCAGCATTTT.